This T cell receptor (beta chain) was retrieved from a study of blood T cell repertoires in COVID-19 (dated by TCRdb to the early 2020s). Concerning the study at large: Samples from collaborators originated in the United States, Italy and Spain and spanned both the acute and convalescent phases of COVID-19. The samples were drawn from the first 160 participants of the ongoing ImmuneRACE study and from more than 1,000 subjects provided by 6 global collaborators. The prospective study material was composed of cDNA or gDNA derived from T cells, B-cell-depleted T cells, or PBMCs. A freely available public database, intended as a resource for researchers studying the immune response to SARS-CoV-2, is where the repertoires were released. HLA class I and class II types, where available, came from metadata supplied by the sample provider rather than from assay-based typing. Sample metadata almost always included a de-identified subject ID, COVID-19 status, age in years and sex. Subjects who had been exposed to COVID-19, were actively infected with it, or had recovered from it provided the deeply sampled blood TCRbeta repertoires that made up the dataset.

Comments on this clone: Its antigen is unknown. No qualities accompany the bases; no much larger clone lies one base away.

V is clipped by 3 bases and J by 0 bases, and the sequence between their germline boundaries is 9 bases long. The CDR3 starts with the cysteine, ends with the phenylalanine, and has 15 residues. This entry keeps only the CDR3 DNA: 45 bases, framed from base 1. The germline V gene provides CDR1 MNHNS and CDR2 SASEGT. The immunoSEQ Assay, a bias-controlled multiplex PCR, was used to amplify TCRbeta CDR3 regions from genomic DNA. Processing in the source paper ran as follows. The number of nucleated cells in each sample was estimated by amplification of reference gene primers within the assay. Sequence reads were collapsed and filtered to measure the absolute abundance of every unique TCRbeta CDR3 rearrangement. For each sample, productive Simpson clonality was calculated as the square root of Simpson's diversity index over productive rearrangements. Here the immuneACCESS table is served through TCRdb, limited to in-frame sequences with V and J called. Missing clones are a known gap in these copies; in checked studies unresolved V genes cover under half, and the rest lacks a known reason. D and trimming come from the DNA, and the V and J calls and clone size come from that table. Present in this sample are fewer than 200,000 clones, approximately 87% of which were seen just once. Roughly an eighth of the sample lies in the top ten.

Paper-wide results and their limitations: The quantity of clinical and demographic metadata differed by source and by participant and was supplied without curation.

One collaborating source in Seattle enrolled patients during active infection and followed them longitudinally through the course of disease. Collaborating institutions collected whole blood in K2EDTA tubes following their own protocols. Collaborator samples were shipped for TCRbeta analysis as frozen whole blood, isolated PBMCs, or DNA extracted from either sample type. Sample: peripheral blood. This receptor was identified in a woman in her seventies with COVID-19, enrolled during active disease. The V and J segments used are TRBV6-1 and TRBJ2-1; TRBD2 is a weak D gene call, 6 bases matching. The nucleotide sequence reads TGTGCCAGCAGTGACGGGAGCGGCTCCTACAATGAGCAGTTCTTC. Its translation reads: CASSDGSGSYNEQFF.